The following is a T cell receptor (beta chain) sequence with its context. Time point reported: patch test 2, 6 weeks after DPC sensitization. Treatment reported: therapeutic diphenylcyclopropenone sensitization with weekly scalp DPC. Participating donors were patients with alopecia, aged 18 to 70 years, considered appropriate candidates for DPC. This sample was taken from a study of human T cells and chemical hapten exposure. Study-level background: Among samples, TCR yields varied mainly because of small differences in pooled library volume.

CDR1 and CDR2 (germline): SGHVS, FQNEAQ. V was trimmed by 2 bases and J by 7 bases, leaving 8 bases between them. The CDR3 loop spans 13 amino acids. The library tagged each cDNA molecule with unique molecular identifiers. TCRdb passed the RACE reads through MiXCR, listing each CDR3 protein once. This sample has 80,000 to 95,000 distinct CDR3 sequences, with 11% found just once. The sample consisted of whole blood, taken in connection with sensitization to the hapten diphenylcyclopropenone (DPC). The receptor's source is a man aged 18 to 35 with alopecia areata. Some clones in this sample may be carry-over from other donors' samples. The V and J genes are TRBV7-8 and TRBJ2-2; D gene uncertain. The CDR3 spells CASSLIRHGELFF. CDR3 DNA sequence: TGTGCCAGCAGCTTAATTCGTCACGGGGAGCTGTTTTTT.